The 24 T cell receptor beta chains given below trace back to one sample, sequenced in a study of blood T cell repertoires in COVID-19. Sequenced by immunoSEQ multiplex PCR; TCRdb stores in-frame clones only, minus some. The sample shows more than 300,000 clones, about 92% of them seen only once. Input material: PBMCs or T cells enriched from blood (not recorded which). The source is a woman aged 30 to 39 who had recovered from COVID-19.

The rearrangement links TRBV11-2 to TRBJ2-2; the D gene is possibly TRBD1 (5 bases). V lost 3 bases to trimming and J lost 0 bases, with 11 bases between them. From germline, CDR1 is SGHAT and CDR2 FQNNGV. This CDR3 spans 16 amino acids. CDR3 loop: CASSFQGHANTGELFF. CDR3 coding DNA: TGTGCCAGCAGCTTCCAGGGCCATGCGAACACCGGGGAGCTGTTTTTT.

V gene TRBV7-9 combines with J gene TRBJ1-1; no clear D. The CDR3 totals 14 residues. Trimming shortened V by 1 base and J by 0 bases, and 6 bases separated the two germline ends. From germline, CDR1 is SEHNR and CDR2 FQNEAQ (reference sequence). The chain's CDR3 is CASSLGEVNTEAFF. CDR3 DNA: TGTGCCAGCAGCTTAGGCGAAGTGAACACTGAAGCTTTCTTT.

The chain carries TRBV4-2 and TRBJ2-5; D not certain. This CDR3 has 13 amino acids. Germline values: CDR1 LGHNA, CDR2 YNFKEQ. V dropped 0 bases and J dropped 5 bases, with 7 bases sitting between them. The CDR3 DNA is TGTGCCAGCAGCCAAGATCGAGCGGAGACCCAGTACTTC. Translation: CASSQDRAETQYF.

The V call is TRBV13, the J call TRBJ1-2; D is perhaps TRBD1 (6 bases). The V end lost 1 base, the J end lost 2 bases, and 17 bases lay between the germline ends. CDR3 size: 17 residues. Germline values: CDR1 PRHDT, CDR2 FYEKMQ (reference sequence). CDR3 bases: TGTGCCAGCAGCTTAGTGGACAGCCCAAGCCGGAACTATGGCTACACCTTC. The encoded protein is CASSLVDSPSRNYGYTF.

The V call is TRBV24-1, the J call TRBJ1-2; D possibly corresponds to TRBD1 (5 bases). The germline gives CDR1 KGHDR, CDR2 SFDVKD. This CDR3 comprises 13 residues. Trimming took off 6 bases at V and 3 bases at J, with 10 bases between the two ends. This CDR3 is CATSKGRDYGYTF. CDR3 sequence (DNA): TGTGCCACCAGTAAGGGGCGAGACTATGGCTACACCTTC.

The table lists this clone with a count of one. The chain recombines TRBV7-2 with TRBJ2-1; 8 positions match TRBD1. V gave up 5 bases and J gave up 2 bases; unmatched junction bases: 5. CDR3 length: 15 amino acids. Germline lookup yields CDR1 SGHTA and CDR2 FQGNSA. As DNA, the CDR3 is TGTGCCAGCAGCCTCGACAGGGGCACCTACAATGAGCAGTTCTTC. It is translated as CASSLDRGTYNEQFF.

V is TRBV3-1 (or the pseudogene TRBV3-2) and J is TRBJ1-6; perhaps TRBD1 as D (6 bases). The germline V gene has CDR1 LGHDT and CDR2 YNNKEL (reference sequence). This CDR3 is 16 amino acids long. V shed 6 bases and J shed 0 bases, with 12 bases lying between them. The CDR3: CASRWTESSYNSPLHF. The CDR3 coding sequence is TGTGCCAGCAGATGGACAGAGAGCTCCTATAATTCACCCCTCCACTTT.

CDR3 amino acids: CASRSGQGLTGANVLTF. DNA of the CDR3: TGTGCCAGCAGGAGCGGACAGGGTCTAACTGGGGCCAACGTCCTGACTTTC. This rearrangement joins TRBV9 to TRBJ2-6; 8 bases map to TRBD1. CDR1 is SGDLS and CDR2 is YYNGEE in the germline V gene. The CDR3 extends over 17 amino acids. V was clipped by 5 bases and J by 2 bases; unmatched bases: 9.

V usage is TRBV9 and J usage is TRBJ2-7; D not certain. The CDR3 loop spans 14 amino acids. V was clipped by 0 bases and J by 2 bases, with 9 bases between them. Germline CDR1 SGDLS, CDR2 YYNGEE. CDR3 sequence (DNA): TGTGCCAGCAGCGTAGATCCGGGTCCCTACGAGCAGTACTTC. Translation: CASSVDPGPYEQYF.

The CDR3 spells CASSLEPSGITGELFF. The DNA of the CDR3 is TGCGCCAGCAGCTTGGAACCTAGCGGGATCACCGGGGAGCTGTTTTTT. The chain couples TRBV5-1 to TRBJ2-2, with TRBD2 matching 9 bases. CDR3 length: 16 amino acids. Germline V gene sequence: CDR1 SGHRS, CDR2 YFSETQ. The J segment lost 4 bases and the V segment lost 0 bases, leaving 4 bases of the junction unmatched. Supplemented by reference TRBV5-1 and TRBJ2-2, the full variable domain reads KAGVTQTPRYLIKTRGQQVTLSCSPISGHRSVSWYQQTPGQGLQFLFEYFSETQRNKGNFPGRFSGRQFSNSRSEMNVSTLELGDSALYLCASSLEPSGITGELFFGEGSRLTVL.

The chain employs TRBV7-2 and TRBJ1-4; D is unclear. Trimming removed 1 base at V and 5 bases at J, with 8 bases between. The CDR3 contains 14 residues. The germline CDR1 and CDR2 sequences are SGHTA and FQGNSA. CDR3 in amino acids: CASSLGHFNEKLFF. Here the CDR3 DNA reads TGTGCCAGCAGCTTAGGCCACTTCAATGAAAAACTGTTTTTT.

The chain has TRBV6-5 and TRBJ1-1; 7 bases line up with TRBD1. This CDR3 region has 16 residues. V lost 0 bases, J lost 4 bases, and 8 bases stayed unmatched. Germline CDR1 MNHEY, CDR2 SVGAGI. In nucleotides, the CDR3 is TGTGCCAGCAGTTACTCTCGACAGGGTCCGAGCACTGAAGCTTTCTTT. This translates into CASSYSRQGPSTEAFF.

The chain links TRBV15 to TRBJ2-6; no definite D call. V was clipped by 0 bases and J by 0 bases, with 9 bases between them. The CDR3 length is 17 residues. Germline CDR1 is LNHNV and CDR2 is YYDKDF (reference sequence). This CDR3 is CATSREGSYSGANVLTF. CDR3 bases: TGTGCCACCAGCAGAGAGGGCAGCTACTCTGGGGCCAACGTCCTGACTTTC.

The chain uses TRBV5-1 and TRBJ2-3; the D gene is possibly TRBD2 (6 bases). The CDR3 loop spans 16 amino acids. Trimming left V 4 bases short and J 0 bases short, with 15 bases between. Germline values: CDR1 SGHRS, CDR2 YFSETQ. The CDR3 loop reads CASSGGTDPSTDTQYF. CDR3 in DNA: TGCGCCAGCAGCGGGGGGACGGATCCTAGCACAGATACGCAGTATTTT.

The V and J genes are TRBV28 and TRBJ1-5; D possibly corresponds to TRBD1 (5 bases). There are 16 residues in the CDR3. Germline V gene lookup returns CDR1 MDHEN and CDR2 SYDVKM. V shed 5 bases and J shed 2 bases, with 16 bases lying between them. As DNA, the CDR3 is TGTGCCAGCAGTCTTTTAATCGGGGGGGGCAATCAGCCCCAGCATTTT. Its protein is CASSLLIGGGNQPQHF.

The chain links TRBV7-9 to TRBJ2-1; 10 bases match TRBD2. This CDR3 is 19 amino acids long. V lost 2 bases, J lost 0 bases, and 10 bases stayed unmatched. Germline CDR1 is SEHNR and CDR2 is FQNEAQ (reference sequence). CDR3 in DNA: TGTGCCAGCAGCTTATGGGCTAGCGGGAGTGTTCGCTCCTACAATGAGCAGTTCTTC. Its protein is CASSLWASGSVRSYNEQFF. The full variable domain, in which reference TRBV7-9 and TRBJ2-1 provide the parts outside the CDR3, is DTGVSQNPRHKITKRGQNVTFRCDPISEHNRLYWYRQTLGQGPEFLTYFQNEAQLEKSRLLSDRFSAERPKGSFSTLEIQRTEQGDSAMYLCASSLWASGSVRSYNEQFFGPGTRLTVL.

The chain combines TRBV29-1 with TRBJ1-1, with D possibly being TRBD1 (5 bases). The germline gives CDR1 SQVTM, CDR2 ANQGSEA. V shed 7 bases and J shed 0 bases, with 18 bases lying between them. The CDR3 contains 15 residues. CDR3 sequence: CSAQDTRNMNTEAFF. The DNA of the CDR3 is TGCAGCGCACAGGACACCCGGAATATGAACACTGAAGCTTTCTTT.

This clone came up a few times. The chain recombines TRBV21-1 with TRBJ1-5. TRBV21-1 is a pseudogene segment. CDR3 size: 15 residues. CDR3 nucleotides: TGTGCCAGCAGCAAAGGAACTTATAGCAATCAGCCCCAGCATTTT. Residues: CASSKGTYSNQPQHF.

The genes are TRBV27 and TRBJ1-1; 7 bases agree with TRBD1. Germline V lookup: CDR1 MNHEY, CDR2 SMNVEV (reference sequence). This CDR3 is 13 amino acids long. Trimming at V came to 6 bases and at J to 4 bases, leaving 5 bases not matched to a gene. The CDR3 DNA is TGTGCCAGCAGCCAACAGGGGACCACTGAAGCTTTCTTT. Translated, it gives CASSQQGTTEAFF.

J is TRBJ2-7 and V is TRBV10-2; 9 positions agree with TRBD2. The CDR3 loop spans 13 amino acids. Per the germline V gene, CDR1 is WSHSY and CDR2 is SAAADI. V was clipped by 6 bases and J by 4 bases; unmatched bases: 4. In nucleotides, the CDR3 is TGCGCCAGCAGGCGGGAGGGCCAATACGAGCAGTACTTC. Its translation: CASRREGQYEQYF.

The rearrangement links TRBV27 to TRBJ1-2; D is uncertain. The length of the CDR3 is 12 residues. Trimming stripped 5 bases from V and 0 bases from J, with 4 bases between. The germline V gene encodes CDR1 MNHEY and CDR2 SMNVEV (reference sequence). CDR3 in DNA: TGTGCCAGCAGTCCTACTAACTATGGCTACACCTTC. It codes for CASSPTNYGYTF.

A note on this clone: Other DNA sequences in the same sample also yield this CDR3. The chain couples TRBV7-2 to TRBJ1-2; 10 bases agree with TRBD1. CDR3 length equals 13 residues. The junction had 5 bases not matched to a gene; V was cut back by 5 bases and J by 8 bases. Germline assignment: CDR1 SGHTA and CDR2 FQGNSA. The CDR3 region is CASSLGQGGGYTF. The DNA for the CDR3 is TGTGCCAGCAGCCTAGGACAGGGGGGCGGCTACACCTTC.

A single count supports this clone. The V and J genes are TRBV29-1 and TRBJ2-5; 7 bases are a match to TRBD2. The CDR3 contains 12 residues. Germline loops: CDR1 SQVTM, CDR2 ANQGSEA. Germline trimming cut 4 bases from V and 5 bases from J; bases unmatched to any gene: 4. The CDR3 DNA reads TGCAGCGTTGGGGGACTACGGGAGACCCAGTACTTC. Its protein product is CSVGGLRETQYF.

J is TRBJ1-2 and V is TRBV11-2; perhaps TRBD1 as D (5 bases). V lost 1 base and J lost 6, with 12 bases in between. This CDR3 is 14 amino acids long. The germline CDR1 and CDR2 sequences are SGHAT and FQNNGV. CDR3: CASSLGLAGDGYTF. CDR3 in DNA: TGTGCCAGCAGCTTAGGCCTAGCGGGGGATGGCTACACCTTC.